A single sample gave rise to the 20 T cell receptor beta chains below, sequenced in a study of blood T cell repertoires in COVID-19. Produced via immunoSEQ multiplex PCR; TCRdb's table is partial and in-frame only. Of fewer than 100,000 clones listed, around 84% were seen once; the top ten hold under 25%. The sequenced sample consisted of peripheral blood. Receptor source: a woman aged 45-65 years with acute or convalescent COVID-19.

The DNA for the CDR3 is TGCAGCGTTGCGGCGGTGGTTGTGGGTGTCTCCGGCTACACCTTC. As protein: CSVAAVVVGVSGYTF. The rearrangement uses TRBV29-1 and TRBJ1-2; D gene ambiguous. V shed 4 bases and J shed 8 bases, with 23 bases lying between them. Germline CDR1 and CDR2: SQVTM and ANQGSEA. The CDR3 totals 15 residues.

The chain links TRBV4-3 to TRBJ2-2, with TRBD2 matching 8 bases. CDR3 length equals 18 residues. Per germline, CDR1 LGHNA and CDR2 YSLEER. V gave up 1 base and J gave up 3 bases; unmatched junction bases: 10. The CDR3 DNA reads TGCGCCAGCAGCCAAGGCACCGGACTAGCCGGGGACACCGGGGAGCTGTTTTTT. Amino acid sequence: CASSQGTGLAGDTGELFF.

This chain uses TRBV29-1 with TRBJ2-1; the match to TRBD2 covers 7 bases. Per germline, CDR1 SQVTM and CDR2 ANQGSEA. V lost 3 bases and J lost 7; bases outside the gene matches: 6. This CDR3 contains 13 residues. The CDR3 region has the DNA TGCAGCGTTGAGGCTAGCGGAGGTAATGAGCAGTTCTTC. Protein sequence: CSVEASGGNEQFF.

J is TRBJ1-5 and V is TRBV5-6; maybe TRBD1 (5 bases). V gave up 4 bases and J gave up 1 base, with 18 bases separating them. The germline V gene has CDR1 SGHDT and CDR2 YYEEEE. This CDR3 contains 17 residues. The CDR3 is CASSDFRDGRSNQPQHF. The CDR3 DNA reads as TGTGCCAGCAGCGATTTCCGGGACGGGAGGAGCAATCAGCCCCAGCATTTT.

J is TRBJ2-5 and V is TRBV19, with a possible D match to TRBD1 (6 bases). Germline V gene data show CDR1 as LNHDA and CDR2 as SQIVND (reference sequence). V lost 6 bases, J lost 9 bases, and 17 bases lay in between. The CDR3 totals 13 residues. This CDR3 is CASRDREEKAQYF. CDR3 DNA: TGTGCCAGTAGGGACAGAGAAGAGAAGGCCCAGTACTTC. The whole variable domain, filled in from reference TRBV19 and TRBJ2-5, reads DGGITQSPKYLFRKEGQNVTLSCEQNLNHDAMYWYRQDPGQGLRLIYYSQIVNDFQKGDIAEGYSVSREKKESFPLTVTSAQKNPTAFYLCASRDREEKAQYFGPGTRLLVL.

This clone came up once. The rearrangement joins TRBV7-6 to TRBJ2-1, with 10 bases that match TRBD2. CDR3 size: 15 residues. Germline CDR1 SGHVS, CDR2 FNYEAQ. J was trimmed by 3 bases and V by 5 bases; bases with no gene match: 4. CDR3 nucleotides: TGTGCCAGCAGCCCTGGACTAGCGGTCTACAATGAGCAGTTCTTC. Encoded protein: CASSPGLAVYNEQFF.

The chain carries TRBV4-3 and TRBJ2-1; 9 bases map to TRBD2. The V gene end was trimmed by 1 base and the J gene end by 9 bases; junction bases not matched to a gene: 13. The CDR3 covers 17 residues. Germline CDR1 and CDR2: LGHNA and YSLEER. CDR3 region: CASSQVGAGGPLSEQFF. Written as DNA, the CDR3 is TGCGCCAGCAGCCAAGTTGGGGCGGGAGGGCCATTGAGTGAGCAGTTCTTC.

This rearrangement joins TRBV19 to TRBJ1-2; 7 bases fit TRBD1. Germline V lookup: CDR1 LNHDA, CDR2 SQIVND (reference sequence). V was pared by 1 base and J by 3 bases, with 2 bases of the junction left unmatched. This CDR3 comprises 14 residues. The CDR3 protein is CASSIGDRYYGYTF. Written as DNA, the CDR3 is TGTGCCAGTAGTATAGGGGACAGATACTATGGCTACACCTTC.

The CDR3 DNA is TGCGCCAGCAGCTTTAGTACCGGGAGCTCCTACGAGCAGTACTTC. As protein: CASSFSTGSSYEQYF. The rearrangement uses TRBV5-1 and TRBJ2-7, with D possibly matching TRBD2 (6 bases). CDR3 length: 15 residues. The germline V gene encodes CDR1 SGHRS and CDR2 YFSETQ. Trimming pared 2 bases from V and 0 bases from J, leaving 12 bases between. Complete variable domain (other parts from reference TRBV5-1 and TRBJ2-7): KAGVTQTPRYLIKTRGQQVTLSCSPISGHRSVSWYQQTPGQGLQFLFEYFSETQRNKGNFPGRFSGRQFSNSRSEMNVSTLELGDSALYLCASSFSTGSSYEQYFGPGTRLTVT.

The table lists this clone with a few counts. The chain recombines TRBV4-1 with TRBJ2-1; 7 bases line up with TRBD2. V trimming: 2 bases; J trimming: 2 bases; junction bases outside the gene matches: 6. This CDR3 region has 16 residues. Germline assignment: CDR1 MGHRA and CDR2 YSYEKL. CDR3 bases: TGCGCCAGCAGCCAACCCGCTAGCGGCACCTACAATGAGCAGTTCTTC. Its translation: CASSQPASGTYNEQFF.

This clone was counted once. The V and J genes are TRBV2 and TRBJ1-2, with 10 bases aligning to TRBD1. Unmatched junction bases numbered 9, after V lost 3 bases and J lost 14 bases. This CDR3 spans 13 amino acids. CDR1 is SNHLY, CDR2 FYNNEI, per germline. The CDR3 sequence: CASSDTRDRGTTF. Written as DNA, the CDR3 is TGTGCCAGCAGTGACACGAGGGACAGGGGTACGACCTTC.

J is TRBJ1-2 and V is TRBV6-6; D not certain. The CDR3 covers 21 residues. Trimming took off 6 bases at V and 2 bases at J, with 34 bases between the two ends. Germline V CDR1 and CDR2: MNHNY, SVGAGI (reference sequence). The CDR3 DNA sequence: TGTGCCAGCAGCCCGCCCCGGGGAACACCCTTCAAACCGATACCAAACTATGGCTACACCTTC. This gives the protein CASSPPRGTPFKPIPNYGYTF.

As DNA, the CDR3 is TGTGCCAGTAGGAACAGGGGGCCGGTTGAAGCTTTCTTT. Its protein product is CASRNRGPVEAFF. V and J are TRBV19 and TRBJ1-1, with TRBD1 identical over 9 bases. The CDR3 consists of 13 residues. J lost 7 bases, V lost 6 bases, and 6 bases had no gene match. CDR1 is LNHDA and CDR2 is SQIVND in the germline V gene (reference sequence). Using reference TRBV19 and TRBJ1-1 for the parts outside the CDR3, the full variable domain is DGGITQSPKYLFRKEGQNVTLSCEQNLNHDAMYWYRQDPGQGLRLIYYSQIVNDFQKGDIAEGYSVSREKKESFPLTVTSAQKNPTAFYLCASRNRGPVEAFFGQGTRLTVV.

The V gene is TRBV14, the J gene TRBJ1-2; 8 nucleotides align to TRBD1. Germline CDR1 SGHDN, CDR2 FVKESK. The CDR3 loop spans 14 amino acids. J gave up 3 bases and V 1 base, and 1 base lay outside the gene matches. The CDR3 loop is CASSQVTGDYGYTF. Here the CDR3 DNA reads TGTGCCAGCAGCCAAGTGACAGGGGACTATGGCTACACCTTC.

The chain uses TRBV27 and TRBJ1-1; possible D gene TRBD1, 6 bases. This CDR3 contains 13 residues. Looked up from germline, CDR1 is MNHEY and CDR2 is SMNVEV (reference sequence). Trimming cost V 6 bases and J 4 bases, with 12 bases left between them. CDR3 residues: CASSPAGATEAFF. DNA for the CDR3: TGTGCCAGCAGCCCGGCGGGGGCCACTGAAGCTTTCTTT.

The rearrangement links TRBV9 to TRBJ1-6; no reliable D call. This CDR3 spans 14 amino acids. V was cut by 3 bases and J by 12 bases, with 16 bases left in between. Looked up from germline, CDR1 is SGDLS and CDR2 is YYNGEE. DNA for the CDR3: TGTGCCAGCAGCGGAGCCCTTCACGAGCAACCCCTCCACTTT. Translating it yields CASSGALHEQPLHF.

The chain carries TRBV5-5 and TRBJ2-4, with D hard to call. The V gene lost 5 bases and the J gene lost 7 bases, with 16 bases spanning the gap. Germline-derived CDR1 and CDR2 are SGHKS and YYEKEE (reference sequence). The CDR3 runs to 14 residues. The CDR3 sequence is CASSSPVEENIQYF. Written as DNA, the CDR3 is TGTGCCAGCAGTTCTCCGGTCGAGGAGAACATTCAGTACTTC.

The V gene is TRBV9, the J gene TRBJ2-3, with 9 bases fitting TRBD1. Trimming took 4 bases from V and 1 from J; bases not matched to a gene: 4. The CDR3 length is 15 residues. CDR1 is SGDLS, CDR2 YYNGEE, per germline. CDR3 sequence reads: CASSQRDRGTDTQYF. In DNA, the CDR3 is TGTGCCAGCAGCCAGAGGGACAGGGGCACAGATACGCAGTATTTT.

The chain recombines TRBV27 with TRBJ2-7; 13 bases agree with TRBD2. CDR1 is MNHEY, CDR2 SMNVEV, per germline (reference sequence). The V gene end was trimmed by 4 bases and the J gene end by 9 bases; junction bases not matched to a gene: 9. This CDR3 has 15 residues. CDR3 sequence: CASSSPGLAGWVQYF. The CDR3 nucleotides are TGTGCCAGCAGTTCTCCGGGACTAGCGGGATGGGTGCAGTACTTC.

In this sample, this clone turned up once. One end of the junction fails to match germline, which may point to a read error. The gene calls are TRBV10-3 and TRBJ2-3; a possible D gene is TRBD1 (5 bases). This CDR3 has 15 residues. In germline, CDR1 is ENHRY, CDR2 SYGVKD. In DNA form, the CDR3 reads TGTACCATCAGTGTAGGGCAGGGCAGCACAGATACGCAGTATTTT. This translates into CTISVGQGSTDTQYF.